Each of the 30 T cell receptor beta chains below was sequenced from the same sample in a study of cytomegalovirus exposure and HLA in healthy donors. This PCR relied on a set of 60 Vbeta primers and 13 Jbeta primers. TCRdb's table, derived via immunoSEQ multiplex PCR, lists solely in-frame clones and lacks some. Here the sample spans tens of thousands of clones, around 77% being singletons. Sequenced input: PBMCs. These receptors were collected from a man aged 45-65 years in good health and CMV-seronegative.

This chain connects TRBV5-1 to TRBJ1-2, with a possible D match to TRBD1 (5 bases). Germline values: CDR1 SGHRS, CDR2 YFSETQ. Trimming cost V 0 bases and J 8 bases, with 14 bases left between them. CDR3 length: 14 residues. The CDR3 DNA follows: TGCGCCAGCAGCTTGGGCAGGGATCCGTGGGGCTACACCTTC. Residues: CASSLGRDPWGYTF.

This rearrangement joins TRBV30 to TRBJ1-6, with a possible D match to TRBD1 (5 bases). This CDR3 has 14 amino acids. Germline V gene sequence: CDR1 GTSNPN, CDR2 SVGIG (reference sequence). V was shortened by 0 bases and J by 7 bases, with 10 bases between the two germline ends. CDR3 amino acids: CAWSVNRNNSPLHF. Here the CDR3 DNA reads TGTGCCTGGAGTGTAAACAGGAACAATTCACCCCTCCACTTT.

The V and J genes are TRBV5-1 and TRBJ1-6; no definite D call. CDR1 is SGHRS, CDR2 YFSETQ, per germline. The CDR3 length is 14 residues. V was pared by 0 bases and J by 9 bases, with 10 bases between. This CDR3 reads CASSLEAVPSPLHF. The DNA of the CDR3 is TGCGCCAGCAGCTTGGAGGCGGTCCCTTCACCCCTCCACTTT.

V is TRBV5-1 and J is TRBJ2-3; D may be TRBD2 (6 bases). The germline V and J ends were trimmed by 3 bases and 0 bases, with 8 bases remaining between them. In germline, CDR1 is SGHRS, CDR2 YFSETQ. This CDR3 spans 14 amino acids. The CDR3 DNA reads TGCGCCAGCAGCTCCGGGACTAGCACAGATACGCAGTATTTT. Translation gives CASSSGTSTDTQYF.

In its sample, this clone was seen a few times. The V call is TRBV18, the J call TRBJ1-1, with 8 bases aligning to TRBD1. Germline trimming cut 4 bases from V and 2 bases from J; bases unmatched to any gene: 3. The germline V gene encodes CDR1 KGHSH and CDR2 LQKENI. The CDR3 spans 14 residues. CDR3 protein: CASSQDRVNTEAFF. CDR3 DNA sequence: TGTGCCAGCTCACAGGACAGGGTTAACACTGAAGCTTTCTTT.

This chain links TRBV5-1 with TRBJ1-1; the match to TRBD1 covers 10 bases. V dropped 5 bases and J dropped 3; count of bases not matched to a gene: 13. Germline V gives CDR1 SGHRS, CDR2 YFSETQ. The CDR3 sequence is 17 residues long. CDR3 protein: CASSRGDRGYEYTEAFF. The CDR3 DNA follows: TGCGCCAGCAGTCGAGGGGACAGGGGATATGAGTACACTGAAGCTTTCTTT.

The chain links TRBV7-2 to TRBJ2-7, with 11 bases identical to TRBD1. The CDR3 has 15 amino acids. V was pared by 1 base and J by 3 bases, with 2 bases of the junction left unmatched. Germline-derived CDR1 and CDR2 are SGHTA and FQGNSA. The CDR3 sequence: CASSLVGTGGYEQYF. In nucleotides, the CDR3 is TGTGCCAGCAGCTTAGTCGGGACAGGGGGCTACGAGCAGTACTTC.

The J gene is TRBJ2-5, the V gene TRBV5-1; 13 bases align to TRBD2. Trimming took 6 bases from V and 4 from J; bases not matched to a gene: 6. Germline-derived CDR1 and CDR2 are SGHRS and YFSETQ. The CDR3 contains 15 residues. Written as DNA, the CDR3 is TGCGCCAGCAAGACTAGCGGGGGGATGAGAGAGACCCAGTACTTC. This gives the protein CASKTSGGMRETQYF.

The chain employs TRBV6-1 and TRBJ2-3; 8 bases map to TRBD1. CDR3 size: 14 residues. V dropped 6 bases and J dropped 3; count of bases not matched to a gene: 5. Germline lookup yields CDR1 MNHNS and CDR2 SASEGT. The CDR3 DNA is TGTGCCAGCAGCTTAGACAGGGGAACAGATACGCAGTATTTT. This sequence encodes CASSLDRGTDTQYF.

The genes are TRBV7-2 and TRBJ1-1; 7 nucleotides agree with TRBD1. V was clipped by 5 bases and J by 5 bases; unmatched bases: 8. The CDR3 has 14 residues. Germline CDR1 and CDR2: SGHTA and FQGNSA. CDR3 DNA sequence: TGTGCCAGCAGCCCAAACAGGGGTTGGACTGAAGCTTTCTTT. It translates to CASSPNRGWTEAFF.

The chain links TRBV7-9 to TRBJ1-1, with 10 bases lining up with TRBD1. There are 14 residues in the CDR3. CDR1 is SEHNR, CDR2 FQNEAQ, per germline (reference sequence). J was trimmed by 7 bases and V by 5 bases; bases with no gene match: 7. The CDR3 DNA reads TGTGCCAGCAGCCACGACAGGGGGCGAGGTGAAGCTTTCTTT. This encodes CASSHDRGRGEAFF.

DNA for the CDR3: TGCGCCAGTACAGGGAGCTCTGGAAACACCATATATTTT. Translation gives CASTGSSGNTIYF. V gene TRBV10-1 combines with J gene TRBJ1-3; weak D call: TRBD1 (6 bases). The CDR3 length is 13 residues. The V gene lost 9 bases and the J gene lost 0 bases, with 9 bases spanning the gap. Germline V gene data show CDR1 as WNHNN and CDR2 as SYGVQD (reference sequence).

A few counts support this clone. The gene calls are TRBV6-6 and TRBJ1-4; 7 bases fit TRBD1. The CDR3 spans 15 residues. In germline, CDR1 is MNHNY, CDR2 SVGAGI (reference sequence). Trimming at V came to 6 bases and at J to 8 bases, leaving 12 bases not matched to a gene. CDR3 in DNA: TGTGCCAGCAGAACATCCAGGGGGTGGCGGGAAAAACTGTTTTTT. As protein: CASRTSRGWREKLFF.

This clone was seen only a few times. The rearrangement uses TRBV18 and TRBJ1-3, with 9 bases identical to TRBD1. Trimming at V came to 0 bases and at J to 7 bases, leaving 4 bases not matched to a gene. CDR3 length equals 15 residues. Looked up from germline, CDR1 is KGHSH and CDR2 is LQKENI. CDR3 in amino acids: CASSPPGQGINTIYF. CDR3 coding DNA: TGTGCCAGCTCACCACCTGGACAGGGGATTAACACCATATATTTT.

The chain couples TRBV5-1 to TRBJ2-7; 9 nucleotides align to TRBD2. Trimming took 1 base from V and 0 from J; bases not matched to a gene: 5. Germline values: CDR1 SGHRS, CDR2 YFSETQ. The CDR3 has 16 amino acids. The DNA of the CDR3 is TGCGCCAGCAGCTTGACGGCGGGGGGGAGCTCCTACGAGCAGTACTTC. Translation: CASSLTAGGSSYEQYF.

J is TRBJ1-1 and V is TRBV7-2; 11 bases fit TRBD1. The J segment lost 4 bases and the V segment lost 1 base, leaving 11 bases of the junction unmatched. The CDR3 is 18 amino acids. The germline CDR1 and CDR2 sequences are SGHTA and FQGNSA. This chain's CDR3 is CASSLGSPLGTGGTEAFF. The DNA of the CDR3 is TGTGCCAGCAGCTTAGGAAGTCCTTTAGGGACAGGGGGCACTGAAGCTTTCTTT.

The V and J genes are TRBV5-6 and TRBJ2-7; 9 bases map to TRBD2. V lost 2 bases and J lost 3; bases outside the gene matches: 9. The length of the CDR3 is 16 residues. From germline, CDR1 is SGHDT and CDR2 YYEEEE. The DNA of the CDR3 is TGTGCCAGCAGCTTCCGGACTAGCGCTAACAACTACGAGCAGTACTTC. It encodes CASSFRTSANNYEQYF.

This chain connects TRBV5-1 to TRBJ1-6; D not resolved. The CDR3 is 13 residues long. Looked up from germline, CDR1 is SGHRS and CDR2 is YFSETQ. V lost 0 bases and J 8 bases, leaving 6 bases between the germline ends. The CDR3 is CASSLAGYSPLHF. For the CDR3, the DNA is TGCGCCAGCAGCTTGGCCGGGTATTCACCCCTCCACTTT.

This chain links TRBV5-6 with TRBJ2-3; D is ambiguous. V was pared by 0 bases and J by 3 bases, with 5 bases between. The CDR3 totals 13 residues. Germline V gene sequence: CDR1 SGHDT, CDR2 YYEEEE. CDR3 coding DNA: TGTGCCAGCAGCTTGGTCCATACAGATACGCAGTATTTT. Encoded protein: CASSLVHTDTQYF. The full variable domain, with the rest looked up from reference TRBV5-6 and TRBJ2-3, is DAGVTQSPTHLIKTRGQQVTLRCSPKSGHDTVSWYQQALGQGPQFIFQYYEEEERQRGNFPDRFSGHQFPNYSSELNVNALLLGDSALYLCASSLVHTDTQYFGPGTRLTVL.

The J gene is TRBJ2-6, the V gene TRBV4-1; tentatively, D is TRBD1 (6 bases). The CDR3 extends over 16 amino acids. The ends were cut back, 3 bases at V and 0 bases at J, with 9 bases in the middle. Germline assignment: CDR1 MGHRA and CDR2 YSYEKL. The CDR3 sequence is CASSQGANSGANVLTF. In DNA, the CDR3 is TGCGCCAGCAGCCAGGGGGCTAACTCTGGGGCCAACGTCCTGACTTTC.

In its sample, this clone was seen once. This sequence joins TRBV11-2 and TRBJ1-1; D is ambiguous. The V end lost 10 bases, the J end lost 3 bases, and 12 bases lay between the germline ends. The CDR3 is made up of 12 amino acids. From germline, CDR1 is SGHAT and CDR2 FQNNGV. CDR3: CAIELRYTEAFF. CDR3 DNA sequence: TGTGCCATTGAACTGAGATACACTGAAGCTTTCTTT.

For this clone: No DNA is shown, since the ends of the CDR3 on it are uncertain; the CDR3 is the one TCRdb lists. The chain recombines TRBV15 with TRBJ2-1; TRBD1, the table's D call, was not compared with the DNA. From germline, CDR1 is LNHNV and CDR2 YYDKDF (reference sequence). The CDR3 contains 15 residues when both ends are counted. The CDR3 region is CATSRDFAQGAFGFF.

The V and J genes are TRBV6-4 and TRBJ1-6; 7 bases map to TRBD1. Germline V gene data show CDR1 as MRHNA and CDR2 as SNTAGT. V gave up 8 bases and J gave up 10 bases; unmatched junction bases: 11. CDR3 length: 14 amino acids. CDR3 residues: CASPEDRELSPLHF. CDR3 bases: TGTGCCAGCCCCGAAGACAGGGAATTATCACCCCTCCACTTT.

J is TRBJ1-1 and V is TRBV19; 8 positions match TRBD1. This CDR3 is 15 amino acids long. The trim removed 4 bases at V and 1 base at J, leaving 5 bases unmatched. Germline V gene lookup returns CDR1 LNHDA and CDR2 SQIVND (reference sequence). The CDR3 bases are TGTGCCAGTAGTACCGTCGACAGGGGGAACACTGAAGCTTTCTTT. Its protein is CASSTVDRGNTEAFF.

This clone has a handful of counts. The gene calls are TRBV18 and TRBJ1-5; possibly TRBD1 for D (5 bases). This CDR3 contains 15 residues. Trimming shortened V by 2 bases and J by 9 bases, and 17 bases separated the two germline ends. CDR1 and CDR2 from the germline V gene are KGHSH and LQKENI. The CDR3, as DNA: TGTGCCAGCTCACCATACGGGGGTGAATCCGCGCCCCAGCATTTT. Protein sequence: CASSPYGGESAPQHF.

The CDR3 bases are TGCGCCAGCAGTAGTCAGGGGAGCTCCTACGAGCAGTACTTC. It translates to CASSSQGSSYEQYF. The rearrangement joins TRBV5-1 to TRBJ2-7, with D perhaps TRBD1 (6 bases). The CDR3 length is 14 residues. Germline values: CDR1 SGHRS, CDR2 YFSETQ. Trimming shortened V by 5 bases and J by 0 bases, and 12 bases separated the two germline ends.

This clone was seen a few times. The chain links TRBV27 to TRBJ2-2, with a weak D call TRBD1 (6 bases). Deletions cut 6 bases from V and 6 bases from J, with 8 bases between. The CDR3 is made up of 12 amino acids. Germline CDR1 and CDR2: MNHEY and SMNVEV (reference sequence). The CDR3 here is CASRTGSGELFF. As DNA, the CDR3 is TGTGCCAGCAGGACAGGTTCCGGGGAGCTGTTTTTT.

This clone has only one observation. The CDR3 reads CASRVTGGTGNTIYF. The CDR3, as DNA: TGTGCCAGCAGGGTAACAGGGGGCACTGGAAACACCATATATTTT. The chain employs TRBV6-5 and TRBJ1-3, with TRBD1 matching over 9 bases. CDR3 length: 15 residues. V was pared by 6 bases and J by 2 bases, with 5 bases of the junction left unmatched. The germline CDR1 and CDR2 sequences are MNHEY and SVGAGI.

The chain joins TRBV14 to TRBJ2-5; D ambiguous. Germline V CDR1 and CDR2: SGHDN, FVKESK. This CDR3 is 15 amino acids long. V lost 0 bases to trimming and J lost 4 bases, with 12 bases between them. The CDR3 nucleotides read TGTGCCAGCAGCCAAGATTACTCCCGCGGAGAGACCCAGTACTTC. This gives the protein CASSQDYSRGETQYF.

This clone was seen only once. The chain joins TRBV11-2 to TRBJ2-7; no firm D call. CDR1 and CDR2 (germline): SGHAT, FQNNGV. V shed 5 bases and J shed 0 bases, with 11 bases lying between them. CDR3 size: 14 residues. CDR3 in amino acids: CASSPRPSSYEQYF. CDR3 sequence (DNA): TGTGCCAGCAGCCCAAGACCTAGCTCCTACGAGCAGTACTTC.